This T cell receptor (beta chain) was sequenced for a study of blood T cell repertoires in COVID-19. Authors' analysis steps: Nucleated cell number was recorded as an estimate derived from reference gene primer amplification. Measured with immunoSEQ multiplex PCR; TCRdb has only the in-frame clones, and not every one. V, J and clone size are those of that table, while D and trimming were read from the DNA. The data hold some 110,000 clones, with about 80% observed a single time. The germline CDR1 and CDR2 sequences are MNHEY and SVGAGI. J gave up 4 bases and V 3 bases, and 5 bases lay outside the gene matches. The CDR3 is 15 residues long.

Sequencing input: peripheral blood. This receptor was taken from a woman aged 70 to 79 with acute or convalescent COVID-19. The rearrangement links TRBV6-5 to TRBJ1-2; TRBD1 matches 10 bases. The CDR3 region is CASSYWDRGGYGYTF. The DNA of the CDR3 is TGTGCCAGCAGTTATTGGGACAGGGGAGGCTATGGCTACACCTTC.